The source of this T cell receptor (beta chain) is a study of T cells in localized non-small cell lung cancer. Notes on this clone: Its antigen is not identified.

The V end lost 0 bases, the J end lost 2 bases, and 15 bases lay between the germline ends. Germline V CDR1 and CDR2: SGDLS, YYNGEE. This CDR3 has 16 amino acids. Study results and caveats: Heterogeneity stays possible, as sequencing covered only one tumor region. Among the top 100 tumor clones, a median about 59 appeared in adjacent lung. Longer overall survival associated with higher blood T cell density; shorter survival with higher adjacent-lung clonality. It was uninvolved adjacent lung that showed the highest T cell clonality, exceeding tumor.

Profiled with immunoSEQ multiplex PCR; TCRdb holds only in-frame clones, not every one. The sample consists of tens of thousands of clones, roughly 87% of them appearing once. V and J are TRBV9 and TRBJ2-7; D remains ambiguous. The source material was peripheral blood, sampled before any cancer treatment. The clonotype was recovered from a man aged 40-75 years with stage I squamous cell lung carcinoma. Here the CDR3 reads CASSVGAGRDAYEQYF. The CDR3 DNA reads as TGTGCCAGCAGCGTAGGAGCAGGACGAGATGCCTACGAGCAGTACTTC.